This T cell receptor (beta chain) was identified in a study of blood T cell repertoires in COVID-19. Study-wide background: Samples of COVID-19 (acute and convalescent) were obtained from the United States, Italy and Spain. T cells, B-cell-depleted T cells, or PBMCs supplied cDNA or gDNA.

Original analysis: It was from reference gene primer amplification that nucleated cell counts were estimated. This table comes from immunoSEQ multiplex PCR, and its TCRdb copy is limited to in-frame clones, with some not included. That table is the source of V, J and clone size, and D and trimming were worked out from the DNA. Of almost 95,000 clones in the sample, more than 65% were seen once. The specimen was peripheral blood. This TCR was sampled from a man in his 60s with acute or convalescent COVID-19.

CDR3 in DNA: TGTGCCAGTAGTTCCTCCGGGGACATTCAGTACTTC. This gives the protein CASSSSGDIQYF. This chain uses TRBV19 with TRBJ2-4; TRBD2 might be the D (5 bases). Trimming took 5 bases from V and 8 from J, leaving 10 bases between them. Germline loops: CDR1 LNHDA, CDR2 SQIVND (reference sequence). There are 12 residues in the CDR3.